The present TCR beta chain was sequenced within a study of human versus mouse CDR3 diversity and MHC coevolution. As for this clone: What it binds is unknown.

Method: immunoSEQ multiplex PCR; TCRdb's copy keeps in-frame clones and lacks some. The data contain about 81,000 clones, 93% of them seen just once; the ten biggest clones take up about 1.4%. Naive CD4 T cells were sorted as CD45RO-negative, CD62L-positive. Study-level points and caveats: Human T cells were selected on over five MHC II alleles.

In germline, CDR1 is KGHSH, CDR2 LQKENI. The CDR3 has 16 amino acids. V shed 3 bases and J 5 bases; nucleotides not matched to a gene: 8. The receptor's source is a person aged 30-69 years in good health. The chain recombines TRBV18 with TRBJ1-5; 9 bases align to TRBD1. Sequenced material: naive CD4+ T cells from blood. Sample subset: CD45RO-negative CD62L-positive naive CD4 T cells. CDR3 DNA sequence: TGTGCCAGCTCACCTTCCTTTGACAGGGGGGATCAGCCCCAGCATTTT. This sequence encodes CASSPSFDRGDQPQHF.